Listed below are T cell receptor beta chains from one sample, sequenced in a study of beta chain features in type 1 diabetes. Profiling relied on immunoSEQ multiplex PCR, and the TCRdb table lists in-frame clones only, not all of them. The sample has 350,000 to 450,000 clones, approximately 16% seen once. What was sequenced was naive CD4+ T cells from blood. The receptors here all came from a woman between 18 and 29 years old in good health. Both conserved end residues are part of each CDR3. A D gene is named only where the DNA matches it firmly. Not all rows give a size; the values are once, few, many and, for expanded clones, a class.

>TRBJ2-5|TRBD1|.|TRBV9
TGTGCCAGCAGCGCGTCACCGGGACAGTTCGGGACCCAGTACTTC
CASSASPGQFGTQYF
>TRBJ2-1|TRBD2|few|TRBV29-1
TGCAGCGTTGCTCTTTGGCTAGCGGGGGTCCGGGGGGGAGATGAGCAGTTCTTC
CSVALWLAGVRGGDEQFF
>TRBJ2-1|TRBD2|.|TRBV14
TGTGCCAGCAGCCATCAAAGCGGCGGGAGAATCGGGTCCTACAATGAGCAGTTCTTC
CASSHQSGGRIGSYNEQFF
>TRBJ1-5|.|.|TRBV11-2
TGTGCCAGCAGCTTAGAAGGGGGGGGCCTCGGTGCCAATCAGCCCCAGCATTTT
CASSLEGGGLGANQPQHF
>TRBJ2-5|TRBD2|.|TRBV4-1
TGCGCCAGCAGCCCGGGACTACTCGCCCGGACCCAGTACTTC
CASSPGLLARTQYF
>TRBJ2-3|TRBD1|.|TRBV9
TGTGCCAGCACCTCAACCGGGACAGGGGTGTATTTT
CASTSTGTGVYF
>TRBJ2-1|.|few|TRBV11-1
TGTGCCAGCAGCTTAGACGGAAAGGTGCGGCGAAATGAGCAGTTCTTC
CASSLDGKVRRNEQFF
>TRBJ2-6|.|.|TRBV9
TGTGCCAGCAGCGTAGCGGGGACAAGAGTGGGCAACGTCCTGACTTTC
CASSVAGTRVGNVLTF
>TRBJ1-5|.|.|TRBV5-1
TGCGCCAGCAGCCCTAATCCCAATCAGCCCCAGCATTTT
CASSPNPNQPQHF
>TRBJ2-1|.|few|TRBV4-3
TGCGCCAGCAGCCAGAGGACCGGAGGTAAACTCTTC
CASSQRTGGKLF
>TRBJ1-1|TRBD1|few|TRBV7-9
TGTGCCAGCATCATGGGACAGGTGAACACTGAAGCTTTCTTT
CASIMGQVNTEAFF
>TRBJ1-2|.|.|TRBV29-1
TGCAGCGTCCCGGGGGGGGGAGGTAATGGCTACACCTTC
CSVPGGGGNGYTF
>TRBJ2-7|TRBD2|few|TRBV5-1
TGCGCCAGCAGCTTAAAGGGACTAGCGGTCTACGAGCAGTACTTC
CASSLKGLAVYEQYF